These 26 T cell receptor beta chains came from one sample sequenced in a study of response to subunit inactivated influenza vaccine. One entry per CDR3 protein, called by TCRdb with MiXCR from the RT-PCR reads. Here the sample spans about 530,000 distinct CDR3 sequences, roughly 13% being singletons. The source was PBMCs from blood, collected roughly 6 weeks after vaccination. These receptors came from a man in his fifties or sixties who received an inactivated influenza vaccine.

There are a few counts of this clonotype. The rearrangement joins TRBV20-1 to TRBJ1-6, with 11 positions matching TRBD1. This CDR3 comprises 14 residues. CDR1 is DFQATT and CDR2 is SNEGSKA in the germline V gene (reference sequence). The V segment lost 2 bases and the J segment 9 bases; nucleotides outside the gene matches: 3. CDR3 nucleotide sequence: TGCAGTGCTAGAACCGGGACAGGGGGTTCACCCCTCCACTTT. Translation gives CSARTGTGGSPLHF.

This clonotype was observed a handful of times. The chain employs TRBV24-1 and TRBJ2-2; D is possibly TRBD1 (5 bases). Trimming removed 7 bases at V and 6 bases at J, with 17 bases between. This CDR3 comprises 15 residues. CDR1 is KGHDR, CDR2 SFDVKD, per germline. The CDR3 DNA is TGTGCCACCAGCCCCGTAACAGGTTTTTCCGGGGAGCTGTTTTTT. It codes for CATSPVTGFSGELFF.

This clonotype was observed at least ten times. CDR3 sequence reads: CASSTGTFANTGELFF. The CDR3 nucleotides are TGTGCCAGCAGCACCGGGACATTCGCGAACACCGGGGAGCTGTTTTTT. The chain is built from TRBV12-3 or TRBV12-4 and TRBJ2-2; a weak D match, TRBD1 (6 bases). Trimming cost V 6 bases and J 0 bases, with 14 bases left between them. CDR3 size: 16 residues.

The J gene is TRBJ2-1, the V gene TRBV10-2, with TRBD1 identical over 9 bases. V lost 8 bases, J lost 10 bases, and 12 bases stayed unmatched. This CDR3 spans 14 amino acids. Germline-derived CDR1 and CDR2 are WSHSY and SAAADI. CDR3 amino acids: CASGKPGTGSEQFF. The CDR3 bases are TGCGCCAGCGGCAAACCCGGGACAGGGTCCGAGCAGTTCTTC.

This clonotype has more than one count but fewer than ten. V usage is TRBV9 and J usage is TRBJ1-1; unclear D gene. The CDR3 sequence is 15 residues long. With 5 bases removed from V and 0 bases from J, the gap between germline ends came to 14 bases. Looked up from germline, CDR1 is SGDLS and CDR2 is YYNGEE. Here the CDR3 DNA reads TGTGCCAGCAGTGGCGGGAGGAGCTTGAACACTGAAGCTTTCTTT. This gives the protein CASSGGRSLNTEAFF.

This clonotype was detected many times. The chain recombines TRBV6-1 with TRBJ2-2, with D perhaps TRBD1 (5 bases). Germline V CDR1 and CDR2: MNHNS, SASEGT. The length of the CDR3 is 15 residues. V was pared by 6 bases and J by 4 bases, with 15 bases between. CDR3 protein: CASRGRLGGTGELFF. The CDR3, as DNA: TGTGCCAGCAGGGGGCGGCTAGGCGGCACCGGGGAGCTGTTTTTT.

This clonotype has a count of ten or more. The chain carries TRBV5-1 and TRBJ2-2, with 8 bases lining up with TRBD1. CDR1 and CDR2 (germline): SGHRS, YFSETQ. V shed 7 bases and J 3 bases; nucleotides not matched to a gene: 2. The CDR3 spans 13 residues. CDR3 DNA: TGCGCCAGCTCGGACAGGGACACCGGGGAGCTGTTTTTT. Its translation: CASSDRDTGELFF.

There are many counts of this clonotype. This CDR3 reads CSGRAFTDTQYF. CDR3 DNA: TGCAGTGGACGGGCCTTCACAGATACGCAGTATTTT. This chain connects TRBV20-1 to TRBJ2-3; D is unclear. V lost 7 bases and J lost 2, with 10 bases in between. Germline loops: CDR1 DFQATT, CDR2 SNEGSKA (reference sequence). This CDR3 is 12 amino acids long.

This clonotype was seen ten or more times. The rearrangement joins TRBV20-1 to TRBJ2-7, with 9 bases lining up with TRBD2. Trimming removed 3 bases from V and 3 bases from J; junction bases left unmatched: 6. The CDR3 extends over 14 amino acids. Germline V gene sequence: CDR1 DFQATT, CDR2 SNEGSKA (reference sequence). CDR3 nucleotide sequence: TGCAGTGCTAGTGGCGGGAGGGCCTACTACGAGCAGTACTTC. It is translated as CSASGGRAYYEQYF.

The V call is TRBV7-9, the J call TRBJ2-1; 8 positions match TRBD1. Per germline, CDR1 SEHNR and CDR2 FQNEAQ (reference sequence). This CDR3 comprises 16 residues. Trimming took 5 bases from V and 4 from J; bases not matched to a gene: 10. CDR3: CASSKYRGVLYNEQFF. The CDR3 DNA reads as TGTGCCAGCAGCAAATACAGGGGGGTGCTGTACAATGAGCAGTTCTTC.

This rearrangement joins TRBV12-3 or TRBV12-4 to TRBJ1-1; weak D call: TRBD1 (6 bases). This CDR3 has 14 residues. Trimming removed 6 bases from V and 1 base from J, with 12 bases in between. The CDR3 region has the DNA TGTGCCAGCAGCGGGGGACACTGGAACACTGAAGCTTTCTTT. Translating it yields CASSGGHWNTEAFF.

This clonotype was recorded many times. The rearrangement links TRBV5-5 to TRBJ2-7, with 8 nucleotides matching TRBD2. The germline V gene has CDR1 SGHKS and CDR2 YYEKEE (reference sequence). This CDR3 spans 18 amino acids. Trimming cost V 4 bases and J 0 bases; bases outside gene matches: 15. The CDR3 DNA follows: TGTGCCAGCAGCCTGCGGGGGGCGGGATTAAGCCTCTCCTACGAGCAGTACTTC. It is translated as CASSLRGAGLSLSYEQYF. Supplemented by reference TRBV5-5 and TRBJ2-7, the full variable domain reads DAGVTQSPTHLIKTRGQQVTLRCSPISGHKSVSWYQQVLGQGPQFIFQYYEKEERGRGNFPDRFSARQFPNYSSELNVNALLLGDSALYLCASSLRGAGLSLSYEQYFGPGTRLTVT.

As for this clonotype: This likely comes from a read error, as the CDR3 has no conserved phenylalanine or tryptophan at its end. This chain uses TRBV6-1 with TRBJ2-7; D may correspond to TRBD1 or TRBD2 (5 bases each). Germline CDR1 and CDR2: MNHNS and SASEGT. Between the trimmed V and J ends, which lost 5 bases and 3 bases, there was a span of 11 bases. CDR3 length: 13 amino acids. In DNA, the CDR3 is TGTGCCAGCAGTCCCGGGACGGGCTACGAGCAGTACCTC. Amino acid sequence: CASSPGTGYEQYL.

CDR3: CASRGVGAPTDTQYF. Written as DNA, the CDR3 is TGCGCCAGCCGTGGCGTGGGGGCGCCCACAGATACGCAGTATTTT. This chain connects TRBV10-2 to TRBJ2-3; D possibly corresponds to TRBD1 (6 bases). This CDR3 has 15 amino acids. The germline V gene encodes CDR1 WSHSY and CDR2 SAAADI. V was shortened by 8 bases and J by 2 bases, with 17 bases between the two germline ends.

This clonotype was counted only a few times. V gene TRBV7-8 combines with J gene TRBJ2-2, with 12 bases fitting TRBD2. V gave up 2 bases and J gave up 3 bases; unmatched junction bases: 7. In germline, CDR1 is SGHVS, CDR2 FQNEAQ. This CDR3 has 18 residues. CDR3 residues: CASSLSRTSGVYTGELFF. CDR3 nucleotide sequence: TGTGCCAGCAGCTTATCTAGGACTAGCGGGGTCTACACCGGGGAGCTGTTTTTT. The full variable domain, rest sourced from reference TRBV7-8 and TRBJ2-2, is GAGVSQSPRYKVAKRGQDVALRCDPISGHVSLFWYQQALGQGPEFLTYFQNEAQLDKSGLPSDRFFAERPEGSVSTLKIQRTQQEDSAVYLCASSLSRTSGVYTGELFFGEGSRLTVL.

The chain recombines TRBV6-2 or TRBV6-3 with TRBJ2-3; TRBD1 agrees at 9 bases. This CDR3 contains 17 residues. Germline V CDR1 and CDR2: MNHEY, SVGEGT. The V gene end was trimmed by 4 bases and the J gene end by 3 bases; junction bases not matched to a gene: 11. For the CDR3, the DNA is TGTGCCAGCAGTTGGTTACAGGGGGCATCTAAGACAGATACGCAGTATTTT. Protein: CASSWLQGASKTDTQYF.

This chain joins TRBV7-9 and TRBJ1-6; D remains unclear. The CDR3 consists of 12 residues. Trimming removed 5 bases at V and 6 bases at J, with 5 bases between. Germline V gene sequence: CDR1 SEHNR, CDR2 FQNEAQ (reference sequence). The CDR3 region is CASSLTNSPLHF. The CDR3 nucleotides read TGTGCCAGCAGCCTAACTAATTCACCCCTCCACTTT. Complete variable domain (other parts from reference TRBV7-9 and TRBJ1-6): DTGVSQNPRHKITKRGQNVTFRCDPISEHNRLYWYRQTLGQGPEFLTYFQNEAQLEKSRLLSDRFSAERPKGSFSTLEIQRTEQGDSAMYLCASSLTNSPLHFGNGTRLTVT.

This clonotype came up a few times. The J gene is TRBJ1-3, the V gene TRBV6-1, with 7 bases identical to TRBD1. CDR1 and CDR2 from the germline V gene are MNHNS and SASEGT. Germline trimming cut 0 bases from V and 4 bases from J; bases unmatched to any gene: 3. This CDR3 spans 15 amino acids. The CDR3 coding sequence is TGTGCCAGCAGTGAAGCACCGGGACAGGGAAACACCATATATTTT. This encodes CASSEAPGQGNTIYF.

The chain employs TRBV7-6 and TRBJ2-3; maybe TRBD2 (6 bases). The CDR3 sequence is 15 residues long. CDR1 SGHVS and CDR2 FNYEAQ come from the germline V gene. Trimming removed 5 bases at V and 5 bases at J, with 17 bases between. CDR3 DNA: TGTGCCAGCAGCGAAGAAGGCTGGAGGGTAGATACGCAGTATTTT. This gives the protein CASSEEGWRVDTQYF.

The rearrangement uses TRBV5-1 and TRBJ2-7; D is perhaps TRBD2 (6 bases). The germline V gene encodes CDR1 SGHRS and CDR2 YFSETQ. The CDR3 is 15 amino acids. Trimming removed 5 bases at V and 0 bases at J, with 15 bases between. The CDR3 is CASRSSALDSYEQYF. CDR3 DNA sequence: TGCGCCAGCAGATCTAGCGCCCTGGACTCCTACGAGCAGTACTTC.

This clonotype was counted between two and nine times. The chain is built from TRBV5-5 and TRBJ2-2; D gene unclear. V was trimmed by 2 bases and J by 2 bases, leaving 7 bases between them. CDR3 size: 14 residues. Germline V gene sequence: CDR1 SGHKS, CDR2 YYEKEE (reference sequence). DNA of the CDR3: TGTGCCAGCAGCTTTGAACCTAACACCGGGGAGCTGTTTTTT. Translation: CASSFEPNTGELFF.

This clonotype turned up a few times. The chain is built from TRBV20-1 and TRBJ2-7; 8 bases align to TRBD1. Losses at the gene ends were 6 bases for V and 3 bases for J; bases not matched to a gene: 7. This CDR3 comprises 13 residues. Germline V lookup: CDR1 DFQATT, CDR2 SNEGSKA (reference sequence). The CDR3 DNA follows: TGCAGTGCCGTTTACACAGGGGGCTACGAGCAGTACTTC. Its protein product is CSAVYTGGYEQYF.

The chain combines TRBV20-1 with TRBJ2-1; 9 positions match TRBD1. Trimming at V came to 2 bases and at J to 0 bases, leaving 11 bases not matched to a gene. The germline V gene encodes CDR1 DFQATT and CDR2 SNEGSKA (reference sequence). The CDR3 has 18 residues. In DNA, the CDR3 is TGCAGTGCTAGAACCGGGACAGGGCGCCATAGCTCCTACAATGAGCAGTTCTTC. Amino acid sequence: CSARTGTGRHSSYNEQFF.

This clonotype was observed many times. The chain recombines TRBV29-1 with TRBJ2-7, with 7 bases lining up with TRBD2. The CDR3 is 12 amino acids. The germline V gene has CDR1 SQVTM and CDR2 ANQGSEA. Unmatched junction bases numbered 3, after V lost 7 bases and J lost 0 bases. DNA of the CDR3: TGCAGCGCTAGCGGAACCTCCTACGAGCAGTACTTC. Amino acid sequence: CSASGTSYEQYF.

The sample holds a few counts of this clonotype. The gene calls are TRBV5-1 and TRBJ2-2; a possible D gene is TRBD2 (6 bases). V lost 7 bases, J lost 2 bases, and 18 bases lay in between. CDR1 is SGHRS and CDR2 is YFSETQ in the germline V gene. This CDR3 has 16 residues. In DNA, the CDR3 is TGCGCCAGCGGATTAACCGGGACTTTCAACACCGGGGAGCTGTTTTTT. Amino acids: CASGLTGTFNTGELFF.

The sample holds a few counts of this clonotype. The chain links TRBV5-5 to TRBJ1-6; a weak D match, TRBD1 (5 bases). Germline assignment: CDR1 SGHKS and CDR2 YYEKEE (reference sequence). V shed 0 bases and J shed 11 bases, with 18 bases lying between them. The CDR3 spans 16 residues. The CDR3 coding sequence is TGTGCCAGCAGCTTGGGATCCGGGCAGTTGGGGGCACCCCTCCACTTT. Its translation is CASSLGSGQLGAPLHF. Full variable domain (missing parts from reference TRBV5-5 and TRBJ1-6): DAGVTQSPTHLIKTRGQQVTLRCSPISGHKSVSWYQQVLGQGPQFIFQYYEKEERGRGNFPDRFSARQFPNYSSELNVNALLLGDSALYLCASSLGSGQLGAPLHFGNGTRLTVT.